The T cell receptor beta chain under discussion was sequenced for a study of blood T cell repertoires in COVID-19. About the study: Acute and convalescent COVID-19 specimens originated in the United States, Italy and Spain. PBMCs, B-cell-depleted T cells, or T cells provided the cDNA or gDNA that made up the material.

The V segment lost 4 bases and the J segment 1 base; nucleotides outside the gene matches: 13. Per germline, CDR1 SGHRS and CDR2 YFSETQ. The CDR3 is made up of 18 amino acids. Measured with immunoSEQ multiplex PCR; TCRdb has only the in-frame clones, and not every one. The table lists around 380,000 clones, more than 75% of them singletons. This TCR derives from a human donor with acute or convalescent COVID-19. The donor label of this sample is uncertain. Specimen: peripheral blood. The rearrangement joins TRBV5-1 to TRBJ2-2; 7 positions match TRBD1. CDR3 residues: CASSLLRPGTVNTGELFF. The CDR3 nucleotides read TGCGCCAGCAGCCTATTAAGACCCGGGACAGTGAACACCGGGGAGCTGTTTTTT.